Below are 16 T cell receptor beta chains sequenced from a single sample in a study of response to subunit inactivated influenza vaccine. One entry per CDR3 protein results from TCRdb running MiXCR on the RT-PCR reads. Found here are approximately 490,000 distinct CDR3 sequences, approximately 7.8% of them singletons; the top ten hold over 10%. Sequenced material: PBMCs from blood, taken around 25 months after vaccination. These receptors were collected from a man between 45 and 75 years old who received an inactivated influenza vaccine.

The chain employs TRBV7-2 and TRBJ2-5, with 7 nucleotides matching TRBD2. The CDR3 is made up of 14 amino acids. The ends lost 5 bases at V and 5 bases at J; junction bases unmatched: 8. Germline CDR1 reads SGHTA; CDR2 reads FQGNSA. The CDR3 DNA is TGTGCCAGCAGCACCCAGATGGGAGGGGAGACCCAGTACTTC. Protein: CASSTQMGGETQYF.

The J gene is TRBJ2-5, the V gene TRBV7-2; no clear D. The CDR3 covers 17 residues. V was pared by 1 base and J by 5 bases, with 20 bases between. CDR1 is SGHTA, CDR2 FQGNSA, per germline. As DNA, the CDR3 is TGTGCCAGCAGCTTAGTTGTTAGGCTAGGCGGCCGCGAGACCCAGTACTTC. This encodes CASSLVVRLGGRETQYF. The full variable domain, completed using reference TRBV7-2 and TRBJ2-5, is GAGVSQSPSNKVTEKGKDVELRCDPISGHTALYWYRQSLGQGLEFLIYFQGNSAPDKSGLPSDRFSAERTGGSVSTLTIQRTQQEDSAVYLCASSLVVRLGGRETQYFGPGTRLLVL.

This clonotype was counted ten times or more. The V call is TRBV6-1, the J call TRBJ2-5, with 7 positions matching TRBD1. Looked up from germline, CDR1 is MNHNS and CDR2 is SASEGT. The J segment lost 1 base and the V segment lost 6 bases, leaving 5 bases of the junction unmatched. The CDR3 length is 14 residues. The chain's CDR3 is CASRSGTAQETQYF. In nucleotides, the CDR3 is TGTGCCAGCAGATCGGGGACAGCCCAAGAGACCCAGTACTTC.

This clonotype was recorded at least ten times. CDR3 loop: CASSQTGEYEQYF. CDR3 coding DNA: TGTGCCAGCAGCCAAACAGGGGAGTACGAGCAGTACTTC. The chain recombines TRBV3-1 with TRBJ2-7; TRBD1 aligns across 7 bases. The CDR3 sequence is 13 residues long. Germline V CDR1 and CDR2: LGHDT, YNNKEL (reference sequence). J was trimmed by 4 bases and V by 2 bases; bases with no gene match: 2.

Many counts were recorded for this clonotype. The chain couples TRBV20-1 to TRBJ2-3, with 9 nucleotides matching TRBD1. Unmatched junction bases numbered 7, after V lost 0 bases and J lost 3 bases. The CDR3 is 16 residues long. Germline assignment: CDR1 DFQATT and CDR2 SNEGSKA (reference sequence). CDR3: CSARDPGTGFTDTQYF. The CDR3 DNA is TGCAGTGCTAGAGATCCCGGGACAGGGTTTACAGATACGCAGTATTTT.

This clonotype was observed a few times. The chain links TRBV4-1 to TRBJ2-5; D is unclear. From germline, CDR1 is MGHRA and CDR2 YSYEKL. Between the trimmed V and J ends, which lost 0 bases and 5 bases, there was a span of 19 bases. The CDR3 runs 17 residues. The CDR3 DNA is TGCGCCAGCAGCCAAGATGGACCCGGGTTTATGGGTGAGACCCAGTACTTC. As protein: CASSQDGPGFMGETQYF.

V and J are TRBV7-2 and TRBJ2-7; unclear D gene. CDR3 length: 13 amino acids. V dropped 5 bases and J dropped 3 bases, with 11 bases sitting between them. The germline CDR1 and CDR2 sequences are SGHTA and FQGNSA. The DNA of the CDR3 is TGTGCCAGCAGCCCCGTCGCCCACTACGAGCAGTACTTC. It yields the protein CASSPVAHYEQYF.

The V gene is TRBV9, the J gene TRBJ2-5; 9 bases line up with TRBD2. With V trimmed by 0 bases and J by 4 bases, 10 bases remained unmatched. In germline, CDR1 is SGDLS, CDR2 YYNGEE. The CDR3 spans 17 residues. CDR3: CASSVVWIAGDGETQYF. The DNA of the CDR3 is TGTGCCAGCAGCGTAGTCTGGATAGCGGGAGATGGAGAGACCCAGTACTTC.

The chain has TRBV20-1 and TRBJ2-3; maybe TRBD2 (5 bases). CDR3 size: 11 residues. Per germline, CDR1 DFQATT and CDR2 SNEGSKA (reference sequence). Trimming took 7 bases from V and 1 from J, leaving 6 bases between them. CDR3 bases: TGCAGTGGGGGAGGCACAGATACGCAGTATTTT. Protein: CSGGGTDTQYF.

This clonotype was counted at least ten times. This chain joins TRBV12-3 or TRBV12-4 and TRBJ2-7, with D perhaps TRBD2 (6 bases). V lost 5 bases and J 4 bases, leaving 12 bases between the germline ends. The CDR3 consists of 13 residues. CDR3: CASSPRDGYEQYF. Written as DNA, the CDR3 is TGTGCCAGCAGTCCGCGGGACGGTTACGAGCAGTACTTC.

Many counts were recorded for this clonotype. V is TRBV27 and J is TRBJ1-1; D may be TRBD1 (5 bases). The germline V gene has CDR1 MNHEY and CDR2 SMNVEV (reference sequence). The CDR3 consists of 14 residues. Deletions cut 6 bases from V and 1 base from J, with 12 bases between. The CDR3 DNA reads as TGTGCCAGCAGCTTAGGGGCAGCGAACACTGAAGCTTTCTTT. Residues: CASSLGAANTEAFF.

This clonotype has ten or more counts. The chain employs TRBV12-3 or TRBV12-4 and TRBJ2-7; D might be TRBD2 (5 bases). Trimming pared 3 bases from V and 5 bases from J, leaving 8 bases between. This CDR3 is built from 12 residues. CDR3 residues: CASSLWGDEQYF. The DNA for the CDR3 is TGTGCCAGCAGTTTGTGGGGAGACGAGCAGTACTTC.

In DNA form, the CDR3 reads TGCGCCAGCAGCCAGGGGTTGGGGCAGTTCTTC. This codes for CASSQGLGQFF. The V gene is TRBV4-3, the J gene TRBJ2-1; D is undetermined. Trimming pared 3 bases from V and 12 bases from J, leaving 9 bases between. The CDR3 is made up of 11 amino acids. Per germline, CDR1 LGHNA and CDR2 YSLEER.

This clonotype came up many times. This sequence joins TRBV29-1 and TRBJ2-7; TRBD1 agrees at 9 bases. The V segment lost 1 base and the J segment 3 bases; nucleotides outside the gene matches: 7. This CDR3 is 15 amino acids long. In germline, CDR1 is SQVTM, CDR2 ANQGSEA. The CDR3: CSVEGVQGAGYEQYF. CDR3 sequence (DNA): TGCAGCGTTGAAGGTGTACAGGGGGCTGGCTACGAGCAGTACTTC.

On this clonotype: The junction differs from germline at one of its ends, possibly a read error. This chain connects TRBV4-1 to TRBJ1-1, with 7 bases aligning to TRBD1. The CDR3 runs 15 residues. Germline CDR1 MGHRA, CDR2 YSYEKL. The CDR3, as DNA: TGCGCCAGCGGCCAAAGGCCAGGGGGTTTCACTGAAGCTTTCTTT. Its translation is CASGQRPGGFTEAFF.

This rearrangement joins TRBV10-3 to TRBJ2-5, with no clear D. The CDR3 runs 15 residues. Trimming stripped 0 bases from V and 4 bases from J, with 12 bases between. The germline CDR1 and CDR2 sequences are ENHRY and SYGVKD. CDR3 bases: TGTGCCATCAGTGAGTCAACCCTCAAAGGAGAGACCCAGTACTTC. It yields the protein CAISESTLKGETQYF.